This T cell receptor beta chain came from a study of spatial heterogeneity in lung cancer. Study-wide findings and caveats: Tallies of expanded TCRs, which were sorted into ubiquitous and regional groups, correlated with counts of ubiquitous and regional nonsynonymous mutations, respectively. Intratumoral expanded alpha and beta TCR counts were found to track tumor mutation counts.

Time point reported: sample taken at primary tumor resection. TCRdb re-called the 5' RACE reads through MiXCR, storing one row per CDR3 protein. The top ten hold around 25% of the sample, which has some 9,000 distinct CDR3 sequences, roughly 6% seen once. Germline trimming cut 6 bases from V and 0 bases from J; bases unmatched to any gene: 4. This CDR3 is 14 amino acids long. In its sample, this clonotype was seen many times. Its antigen is not identified. The specimen comprised lung tumor tissue, sampled at surgery. The V and J genes are TRBV12-3 or TRBV12-4 and TRBJ2-7; TRBD2 matches at 8 bases. This receptor was obtained from a female donor with early-stage non-small cell lung cancer. CDR3 in amino acids: CASRKSGSSYEQYF. The CDR3 nucleotides read TGTGCCAGCAGGAAGAGCGGGAGCTCCTACGAGCAGTACTTC.